This T cell receptor beta chain is from a study of metastatic and nonmetastatic thyroid tumors. Whole-study findings and limits: Significantly greater TCR beta diversity was reportedly found in malignant thyroid tumors than in benign nodules (in blood and tumor).

Thyroid surgery was preceded by no treatment in any patient. This clone was seen at least ten times. The antigen is unknown. Per the study methods: CDR3 was compared across clinicopathological groups, and the resulting differences were used to build a distant-metastasis classifier for papillary thyroid cancer. TCRdb re-called the PCR reads through MiXCR. The V and J calls come from TCRdb's annotation, not from the publication. The profile shows about 23,000 clones, roughly 20% of them singletons. Germline lookup yields CDR1 SGHTA and CDR2 FQGNSA. The ends lost 5 bases at V and 6 bases at J; junction bases unmatched: 11. The CDR3 has 15 residues.

The chain recombines TRBV7-2 with TRBJ2-7; 9 bases are a match to TRBD1. This receptor was identified in a female donor with papillary thyroid cancer or a benign thyroid nodule (not recorded which). Some clones in this sample may be carry-over from other donors' samples. Material: blood. The CDR3 DNA follows: TGTGCCAGCAGCGCGGACAGGGGCCCGGGGCTCGAGCAGTACTTC. The encoded protein is CASSADRGPGLEQYF.